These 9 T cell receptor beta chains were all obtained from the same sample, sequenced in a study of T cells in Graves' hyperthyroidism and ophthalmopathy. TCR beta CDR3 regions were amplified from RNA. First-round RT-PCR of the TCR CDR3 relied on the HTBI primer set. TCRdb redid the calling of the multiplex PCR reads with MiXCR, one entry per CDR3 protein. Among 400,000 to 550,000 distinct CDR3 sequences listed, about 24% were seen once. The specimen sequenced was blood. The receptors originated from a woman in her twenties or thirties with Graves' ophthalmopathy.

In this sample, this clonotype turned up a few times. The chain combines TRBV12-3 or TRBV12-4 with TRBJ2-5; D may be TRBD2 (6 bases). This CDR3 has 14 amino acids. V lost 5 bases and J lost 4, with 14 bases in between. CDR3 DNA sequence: TGTGCCAGCAGTACGAGGGAGGAGGGAGAGACCCAGTACTTC. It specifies CASSTREEGETQYF.

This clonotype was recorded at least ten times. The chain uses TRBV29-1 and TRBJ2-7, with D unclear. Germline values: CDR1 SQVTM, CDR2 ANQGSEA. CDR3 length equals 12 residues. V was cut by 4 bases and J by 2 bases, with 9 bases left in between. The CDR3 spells CSVASYAYEQYF. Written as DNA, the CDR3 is TGCAGCGTTGCCAGCTACGCCTACGAGCAGTACTTC.

The CDR3 DNA reads as TGTGCCTGGAGTGTAGCGGGGACTTACGAGCAGTACTTC. Its translation is CAWSVAGTYEQYF. The V gene is TRBV30, the J gene TRBJ2-7, with 7 positions matching TRBD2. The CDR3 is 13 amino acids. In germline, CDR1 is GTSNPN, CDR2 SVGIG (reference sequence). Germline trimming cut 0 bases from V and 4 bases from J; bases unmatched to any gene: 3.

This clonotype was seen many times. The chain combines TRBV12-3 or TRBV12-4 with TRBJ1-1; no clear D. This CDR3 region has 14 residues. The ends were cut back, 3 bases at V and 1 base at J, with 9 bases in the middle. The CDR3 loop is CASSFVAGNTEAFF. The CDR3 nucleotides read TGTGCCAGCAGTTTCGTCGCAGGGAACACTGAAGCTTTCTTT.

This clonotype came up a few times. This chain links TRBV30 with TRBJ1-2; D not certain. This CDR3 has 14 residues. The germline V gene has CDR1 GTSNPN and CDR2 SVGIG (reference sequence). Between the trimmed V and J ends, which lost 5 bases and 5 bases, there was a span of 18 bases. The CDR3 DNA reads TGTGCCTGGCGTAATACCTTCGAAAAATATGGCTACACCTTC. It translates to CAWRNTFEKYGYTF.

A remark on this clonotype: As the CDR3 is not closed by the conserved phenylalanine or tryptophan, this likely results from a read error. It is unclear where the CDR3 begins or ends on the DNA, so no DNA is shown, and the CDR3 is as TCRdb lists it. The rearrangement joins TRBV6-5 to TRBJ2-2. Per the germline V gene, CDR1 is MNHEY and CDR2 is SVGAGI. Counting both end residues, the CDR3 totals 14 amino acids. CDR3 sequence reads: CASSYSTEAGELLL.

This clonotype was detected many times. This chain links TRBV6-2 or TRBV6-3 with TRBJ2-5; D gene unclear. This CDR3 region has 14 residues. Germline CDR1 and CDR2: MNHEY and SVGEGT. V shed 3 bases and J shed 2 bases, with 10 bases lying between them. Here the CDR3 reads CASSYVHGQETQYF. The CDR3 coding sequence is TGTGCCAGCAGTTATGTGCATGGTCAAGAGACCCAGTACTTC.

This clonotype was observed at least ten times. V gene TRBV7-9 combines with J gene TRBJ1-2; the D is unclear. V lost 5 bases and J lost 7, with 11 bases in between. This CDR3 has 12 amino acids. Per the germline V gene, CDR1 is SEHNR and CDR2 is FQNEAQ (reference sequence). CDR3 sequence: CASSPPGFGYTF. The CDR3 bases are TGTGCCAGCAGCCCGCCGGGGTTTGGCTACACCTTC. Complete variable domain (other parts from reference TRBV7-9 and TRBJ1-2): DTGVSQNPRHKITKRGQNVTFRCDPISEHNRLYWYRQTLGQGPEFLTYFQNEAQLEKSRLLSDRFSAERPKGSFSTLEIQRTEQGDSAMYLCASSPPGFGYTFGSGTRLTVV.

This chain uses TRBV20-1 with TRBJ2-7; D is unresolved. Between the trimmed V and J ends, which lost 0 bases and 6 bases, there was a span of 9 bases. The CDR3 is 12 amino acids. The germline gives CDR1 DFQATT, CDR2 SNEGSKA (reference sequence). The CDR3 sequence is CSARETSAEQYF. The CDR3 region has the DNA TGCAGTGCTAGAGAGACCTCCGCCGAGCAGTACTTC.